The 2 T cell receptor beta chains given below trace back to one sample, sequenced in a study of cytomegalovirus exposure and HLA in healthy donors. 13 Jbeta primers and 60 Vbeta primers were used for the PCR. Profiling relied on immunoSEQ multiplex PCR, and the TCRdb table lists in-frame clones only, not all of them. The sample carries about 150,000 clones, 65% to 85% recorded once. Sequenced sample: PBMCs. Source of these receptors: a boy between 2 and 10 years old in good health and CMV-seronegative.

The rearrangement joins TRBV7-6 to TRBJ2-1; the match to TRBD2 covers 9 bases. The CDR3 runs to 16 residues. Germline CDR1 and CDR2: SGHVS and FNYEAQ. Trimming removed 1 base from V and 6 bases from J; junction bases left unmatched: 7. The CDR3 DNA follows: TGTGCCAGCAGCTTAGTTCGTAGCGGGGGTATCAATGAGCAGTTCTTC. Translation: CASSLVRSGGINEQFF.

The chain links TRBV5-3 to TRBJ2-7; TRBD1 agrees at 8 bases. TRBV5-3 is flagged as an ORF with uncertain function. The trim removed 3 bases at V and 1 base at J, leaving 6 bases unmatched. This CDR3 comprises 15 residues. Written as DNA, the CDR3 is TGTGCCAGAAGCTCACCCGGACAGGGATCCTACGAGCAGTACTTC. It specifies CARSSPGQGSYEQYF.